This T cell receptor (beta chain) was observed in a study of response to subunit inactivated influenza vaccine. Regarding the study as a whole: There was a suggestion from the authors that each seasonal influenza vaccination recruits few new T cells.

TCRdb passed the RT-PCR reads through MiXCR, listing each CDR3 protein once. The sample carries about 780,000 distinct CDR3 sequences, less than 20% recorded once. This clonotype occurred many times. Its specificity is not known. The CDR3 is 15 amino acids. Between the trimmed V and J ends, which lost 4 bases and 1 base, there was a span of 13 bases. The clonotype comes from a man aged 45-65 years who received an inactivated influenza vaccine. The sequencing used PBMCs from blood, collected approximately 5 days after vaccination. This rearrangement joins TRBV12-3 or TRBV12-4 to TRBJ1-1; D is perhaps TRBD1 (6 bases). CDR3 loop: CASSSFGGPNTEAFF. In DNA form, the CDR3 reads TGTGCCAGCAGTTCCTTCGGGGGCCCGAACACTGAAGCTTTCTTT.